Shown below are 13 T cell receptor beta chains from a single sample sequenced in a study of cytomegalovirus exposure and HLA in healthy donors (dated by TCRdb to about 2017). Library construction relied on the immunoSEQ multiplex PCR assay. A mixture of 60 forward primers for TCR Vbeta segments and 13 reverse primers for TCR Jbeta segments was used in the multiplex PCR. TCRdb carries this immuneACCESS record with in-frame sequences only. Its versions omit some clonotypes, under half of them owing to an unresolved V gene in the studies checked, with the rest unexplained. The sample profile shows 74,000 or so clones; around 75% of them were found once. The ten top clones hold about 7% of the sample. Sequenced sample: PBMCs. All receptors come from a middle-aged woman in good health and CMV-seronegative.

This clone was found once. CDR3 amino acids: CASSLASREDTIYF. The CDR3 DNA is TGTGCCAGCAGCTTAGCAAGTAGGGAGGACACCATATATTTT. This chain uses TRBV7-2 with TRBJ1-3; no firm D call. The CDR3 length is 14 residues. Trimming cost V 0 bases and J 8 bases, with 11 bases left between them. The germline V gene encodes CDR1 SGHTA and CDR2 FQGNSA.

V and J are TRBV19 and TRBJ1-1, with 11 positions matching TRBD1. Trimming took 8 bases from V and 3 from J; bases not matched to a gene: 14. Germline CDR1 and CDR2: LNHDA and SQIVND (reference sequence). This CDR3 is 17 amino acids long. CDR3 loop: CASQGGQGVRDDTEAFF. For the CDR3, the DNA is TGTGCCAGTCAAGGGGGACAGGGGGTCAGGGATGACACTGAAGCTTTCTTT.

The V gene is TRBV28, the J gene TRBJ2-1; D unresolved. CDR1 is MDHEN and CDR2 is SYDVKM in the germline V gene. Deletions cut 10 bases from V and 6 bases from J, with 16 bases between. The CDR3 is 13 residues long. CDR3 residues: CATKYFSGNEQFF. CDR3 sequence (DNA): TGTGCCACCAAGTATTTCTCCGGCAATGAGCAGTTCTTC.

The CDR3 DNA follows: TGTGCCAGCTCACCACTCCTGGCGGGGGAAGGCTACACCTTC. Translation gives CASSPLLAGEGYTF. This chain joins TRBV18 and TRBJ1-2, with D perhaps TRBD1 (5 bases). CDR3 length: 14 amino acids. Germline lookup yields CDR1 KGHSH and CDR2 LQKENI. The V end was cut by 1 base, the J end by 8 bases, with 14 bases between.

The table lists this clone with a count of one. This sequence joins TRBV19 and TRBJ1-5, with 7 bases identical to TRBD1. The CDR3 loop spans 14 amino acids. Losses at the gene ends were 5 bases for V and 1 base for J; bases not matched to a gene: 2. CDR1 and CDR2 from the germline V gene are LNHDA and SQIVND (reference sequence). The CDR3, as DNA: TGTGCCAGTAGTCAGACAGGGAGCAATCAGCCCCAGCATTTT. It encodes CASSQTGSNQPQHF.

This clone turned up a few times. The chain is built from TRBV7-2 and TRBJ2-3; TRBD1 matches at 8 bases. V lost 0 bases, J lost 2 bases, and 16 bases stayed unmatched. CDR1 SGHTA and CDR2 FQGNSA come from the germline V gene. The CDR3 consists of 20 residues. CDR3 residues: CASSLALFFVTGEDTDTQYF. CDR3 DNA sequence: TGTGCCAGCAGCTTAGCCCTTTTTTTCGTGACAGGGGAGGACACAGATACGCAGTATTTT.

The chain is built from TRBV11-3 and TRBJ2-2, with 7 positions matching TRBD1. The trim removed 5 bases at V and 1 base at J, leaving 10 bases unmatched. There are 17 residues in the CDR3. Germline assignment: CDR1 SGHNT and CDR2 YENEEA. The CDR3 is CASSPSQRQGNTGELFF. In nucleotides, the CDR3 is TGTGCCAGCAGCCCATCCCAGCGACAGGGGAACACCGGGGAGCTGTTTTTT.

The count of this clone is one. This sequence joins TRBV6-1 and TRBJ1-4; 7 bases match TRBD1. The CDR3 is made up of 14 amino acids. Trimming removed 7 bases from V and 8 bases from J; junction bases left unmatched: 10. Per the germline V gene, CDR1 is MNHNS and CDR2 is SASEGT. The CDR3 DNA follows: TGTGCCAGCACCCCAAGGGGGCTCTGGGAAAAACTGTTTTTT. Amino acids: CASTPRGLWEKLFF.

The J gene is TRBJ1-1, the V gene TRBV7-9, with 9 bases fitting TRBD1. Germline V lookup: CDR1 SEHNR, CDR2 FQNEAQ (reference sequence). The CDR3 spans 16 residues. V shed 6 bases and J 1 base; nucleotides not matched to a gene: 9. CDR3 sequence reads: CASSYPLDRGNTEAFF. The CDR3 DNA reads TGTGCCAGCAGTTACCCCCTGGACAGGGGGAACACTGAAGCTTTCTTT.

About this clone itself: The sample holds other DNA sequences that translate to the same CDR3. CDR3 sequence: CASSLVGGTNEKLFF. The CDR3 nucleotides read TGTGCCAGCAGCTTAGTAGGGGGTACCAATGAAAAACTGTTTTTT. The chain recombines TRBV7-2 with TRBJ1-4; TRBD1 is a possible D gene (6 bases). The CDR3 contains 15 residues. Germline CDR1 SGHTA, CDR2 FQGNSA. Trimming took off 1 base at V and 5 bases at J, with 11 bases between the two ends.

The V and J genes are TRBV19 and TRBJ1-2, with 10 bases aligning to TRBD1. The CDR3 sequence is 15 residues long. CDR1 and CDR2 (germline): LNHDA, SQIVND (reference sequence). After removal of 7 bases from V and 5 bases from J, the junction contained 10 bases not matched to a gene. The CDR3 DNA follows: TGTGCCAGTAACACCCCGGGACAGGGGATTTATGGCTACACCTTC. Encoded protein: CASNTPGQGIYGYTF.

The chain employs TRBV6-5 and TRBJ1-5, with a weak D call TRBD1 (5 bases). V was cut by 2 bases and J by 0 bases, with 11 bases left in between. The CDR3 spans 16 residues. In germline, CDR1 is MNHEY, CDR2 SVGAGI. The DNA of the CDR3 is TGTGCCAGCAGTTACGGACACCCGGATAGCAATCAGCCCCAGCATTTT. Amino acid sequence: CASSYGHPDSNQPQHF.

This CDR3 reads CASSSGQSSYEQYF. CDR3 DNA: TGTGCCAGCAGCTCCGGACAAAGCTCCTACGAGCAGTACTTC. The chain links TRBV11-2 to TRBJ2-7, with D possibly being TRBD1 (5 bases). Germline-derived CDR1 and CDR2 are SGHAT and FQNNGV. Trimming removed 4 bases from V and 0 bases from J, with 10 bases in between. The CDR3 is made up of 14 amino acids.